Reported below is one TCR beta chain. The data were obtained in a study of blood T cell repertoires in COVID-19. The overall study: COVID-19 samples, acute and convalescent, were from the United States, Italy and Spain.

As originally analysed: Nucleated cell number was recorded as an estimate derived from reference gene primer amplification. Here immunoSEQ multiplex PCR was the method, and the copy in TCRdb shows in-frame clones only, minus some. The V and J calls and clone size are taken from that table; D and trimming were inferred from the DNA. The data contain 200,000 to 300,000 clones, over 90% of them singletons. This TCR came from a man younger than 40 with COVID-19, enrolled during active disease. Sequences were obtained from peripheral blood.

DNA of the CDR3: TGTGCCAGCAGCTTCATGGGGGGGGTCCAAGAGACCCAGTACTTC. Protein product: CASSFMGGVQETQYF. V and J are TRBV5-4 and TRBJ2-5; 7 nucleotides line up with TRBD2. V dropped 2 bases and J dropped 1; count of bases not matched to a gene: 5. Germline V lookup: CDR1 SGHNT, CDR2 YYREEE (reference sequence). This CDR3 spans 15 amino acids. Drawing the rest from reference TRBV5-4 and TRBJ2-5, the complete variable domain is ETGVTQSPTHLIKTRGQQVTLRCSSQSGHNTVSWYQQALGQGPQFIFQYYREEENGRGNFPPRFSGLQFPNYSSELNVNALELDDSALYLCASSFMGGVQETQYFGPGTRLLVL.